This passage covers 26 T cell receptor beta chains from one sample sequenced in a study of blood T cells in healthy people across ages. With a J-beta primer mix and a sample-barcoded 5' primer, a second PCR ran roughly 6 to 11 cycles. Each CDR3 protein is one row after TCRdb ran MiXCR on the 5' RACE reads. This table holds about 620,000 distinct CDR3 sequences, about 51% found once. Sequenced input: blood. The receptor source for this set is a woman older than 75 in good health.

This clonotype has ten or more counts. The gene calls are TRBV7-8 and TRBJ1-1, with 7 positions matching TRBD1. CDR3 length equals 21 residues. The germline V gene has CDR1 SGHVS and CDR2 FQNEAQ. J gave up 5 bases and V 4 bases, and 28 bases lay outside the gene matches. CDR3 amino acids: CASSSKRVSGGREMPRTEAFF. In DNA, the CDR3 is TGTGCCAGCAGCTCTAAGAGGGTCTCAGGGGGACGCGAGATGCCGAGGACTGAAGCTTTCTTT.

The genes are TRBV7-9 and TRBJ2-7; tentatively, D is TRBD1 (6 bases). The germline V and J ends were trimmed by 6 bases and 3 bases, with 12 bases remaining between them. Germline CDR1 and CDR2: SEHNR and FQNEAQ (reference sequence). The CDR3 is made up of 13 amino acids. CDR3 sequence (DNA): TGTGCCAGCAGACACGACAGGTTCTACGAGCAGTACTTC. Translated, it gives CASRHDRFYEQYF.

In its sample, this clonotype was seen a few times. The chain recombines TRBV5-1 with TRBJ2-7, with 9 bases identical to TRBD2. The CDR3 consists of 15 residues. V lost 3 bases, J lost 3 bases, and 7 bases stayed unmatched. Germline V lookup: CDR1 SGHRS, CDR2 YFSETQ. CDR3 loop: CASSSLAGVVYEQYF. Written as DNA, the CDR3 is TGCGCCAGCAGCTCCTTAGCGGGAGTGGTCTACGAGCAGTACTTC.

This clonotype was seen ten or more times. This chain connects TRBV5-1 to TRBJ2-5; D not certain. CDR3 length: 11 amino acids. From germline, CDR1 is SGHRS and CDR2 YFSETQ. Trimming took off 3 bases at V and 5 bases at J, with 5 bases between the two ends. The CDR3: CASSSDETQYF. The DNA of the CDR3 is TGCGCCAGCAGCTCGGACGAGACCCAGTACTTC.

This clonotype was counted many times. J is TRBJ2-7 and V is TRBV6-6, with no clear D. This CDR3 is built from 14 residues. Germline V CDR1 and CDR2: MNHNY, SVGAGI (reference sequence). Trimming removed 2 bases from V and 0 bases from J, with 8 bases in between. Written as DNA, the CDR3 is TGTGCCAGCAGTTACGGCGATAGCTCCTACGAGCAGTACTTC. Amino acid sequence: CASSYGDSSYEQYF.

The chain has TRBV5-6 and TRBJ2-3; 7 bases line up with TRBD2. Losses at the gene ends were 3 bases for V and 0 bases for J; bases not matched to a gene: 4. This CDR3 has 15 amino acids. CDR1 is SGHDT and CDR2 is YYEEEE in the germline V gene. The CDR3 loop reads CASSWTRPSTDTQYF. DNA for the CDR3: TGTGCCAGCAGCTGGACTAGACCTAGCACAGATACGCAGTATTTT.

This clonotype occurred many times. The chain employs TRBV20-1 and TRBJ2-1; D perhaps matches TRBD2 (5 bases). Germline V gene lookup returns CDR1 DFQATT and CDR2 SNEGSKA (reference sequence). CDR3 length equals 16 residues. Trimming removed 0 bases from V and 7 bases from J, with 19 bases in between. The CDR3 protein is CSARDLRGESWNEQFF. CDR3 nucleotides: TGCAGTGCTAGAGATCTTCGGGGAGAGTCGTGGAATGAGCAGTTCTTC.

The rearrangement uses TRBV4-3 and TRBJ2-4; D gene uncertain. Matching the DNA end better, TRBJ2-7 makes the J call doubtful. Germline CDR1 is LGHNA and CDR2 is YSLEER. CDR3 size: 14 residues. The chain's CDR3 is CASSQGNPSYEQYF. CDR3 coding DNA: TGCGCCAGCAGCCAAGGTAACCCGTCCTACGAGCAGTACTTC.

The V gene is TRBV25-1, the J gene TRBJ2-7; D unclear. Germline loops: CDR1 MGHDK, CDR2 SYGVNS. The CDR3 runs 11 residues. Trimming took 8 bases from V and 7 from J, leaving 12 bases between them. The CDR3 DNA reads TGTGCCAGCTCCTTTGAAGTGGAGCAGTACTTC. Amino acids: CASSFEVEQYF.

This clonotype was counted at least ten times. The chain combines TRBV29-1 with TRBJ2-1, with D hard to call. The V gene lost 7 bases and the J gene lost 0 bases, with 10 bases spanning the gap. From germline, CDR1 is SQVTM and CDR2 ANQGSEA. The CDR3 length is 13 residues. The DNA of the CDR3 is TGCAGCGCCCCAAAGCACTCCTACAATGAGCAGTTCTTC. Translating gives CSAPKHSYNEQFF.

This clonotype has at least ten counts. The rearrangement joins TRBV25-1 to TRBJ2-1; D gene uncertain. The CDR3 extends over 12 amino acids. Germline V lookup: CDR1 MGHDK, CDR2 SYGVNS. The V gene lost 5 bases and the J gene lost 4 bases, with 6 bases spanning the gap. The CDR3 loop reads CASSPTYNEQFF. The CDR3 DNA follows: TGTGCCAGCAGTCCTACTTACAATGAGCAGTTCTTC.

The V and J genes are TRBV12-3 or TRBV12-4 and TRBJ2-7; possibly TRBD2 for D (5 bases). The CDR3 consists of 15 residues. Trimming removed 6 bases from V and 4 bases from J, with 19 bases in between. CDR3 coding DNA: TGTGCCAGCAGCAATACAGCCACCGGCGGGTACGAGCAGTACTTC. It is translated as CASSNTATGGYEQYF.

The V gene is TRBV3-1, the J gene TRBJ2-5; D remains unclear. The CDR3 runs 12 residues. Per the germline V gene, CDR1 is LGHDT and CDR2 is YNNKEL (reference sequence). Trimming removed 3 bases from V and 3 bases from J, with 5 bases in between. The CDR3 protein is CASSHSEETQYF. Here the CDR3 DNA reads TGTGCCAGCAGCCACTCTGAAGAGACCCAGTACTTC.

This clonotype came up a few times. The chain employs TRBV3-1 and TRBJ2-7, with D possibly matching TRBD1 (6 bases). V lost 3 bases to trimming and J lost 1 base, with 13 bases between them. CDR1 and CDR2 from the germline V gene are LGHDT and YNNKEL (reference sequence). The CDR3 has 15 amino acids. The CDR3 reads CASSQGRQGSYEQYF. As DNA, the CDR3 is TGTGCCAGCAGCCAGGGACGTCAGGGGTCCTACGAGCAGTACTTC.

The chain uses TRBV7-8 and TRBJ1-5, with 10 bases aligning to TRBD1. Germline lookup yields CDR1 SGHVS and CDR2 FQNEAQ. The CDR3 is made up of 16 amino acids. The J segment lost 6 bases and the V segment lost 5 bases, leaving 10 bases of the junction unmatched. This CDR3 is CASSLQGTGVFQPQHF. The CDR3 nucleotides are TGTGCCAGCAGCCTACAGGGGACAGGGGTTTTTCAGCCCCAGCATTTT.

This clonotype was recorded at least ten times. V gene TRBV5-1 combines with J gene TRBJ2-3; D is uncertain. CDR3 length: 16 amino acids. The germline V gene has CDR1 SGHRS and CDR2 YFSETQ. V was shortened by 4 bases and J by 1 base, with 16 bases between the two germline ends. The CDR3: CASSGGLTRGTDTQYF. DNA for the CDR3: TGCGCCAGCAGCGGTGGTCTAACCCGGGGCACAGATACGCAGTATTTT.

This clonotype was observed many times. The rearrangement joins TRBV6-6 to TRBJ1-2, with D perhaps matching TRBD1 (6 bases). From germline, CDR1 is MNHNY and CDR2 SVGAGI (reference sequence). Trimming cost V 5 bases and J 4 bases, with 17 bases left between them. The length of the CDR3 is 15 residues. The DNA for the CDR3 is TGTGCCAGCAGTGGGGGCCCGGGACGCGGCTATGGCTACACCTTC. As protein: CASSGGPGRGYGYTF.

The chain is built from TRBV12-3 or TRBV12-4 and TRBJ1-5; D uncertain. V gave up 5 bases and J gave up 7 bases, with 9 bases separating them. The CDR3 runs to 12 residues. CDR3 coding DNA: TGTGCCAGCAGTGACAAAGGACAGCCCCAGCATTTT. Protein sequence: CASSDKGQPQHF.

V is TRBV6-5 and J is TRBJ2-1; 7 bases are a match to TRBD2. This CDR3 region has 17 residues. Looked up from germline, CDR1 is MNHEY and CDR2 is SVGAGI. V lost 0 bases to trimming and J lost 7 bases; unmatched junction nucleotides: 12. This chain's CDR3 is CASSYSGGRGYQNEQFF. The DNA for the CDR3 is TGTGCCAGCAGTTACTCGGGGGGGAGAGGATACCAAAATGAGCAGTTCTTC.

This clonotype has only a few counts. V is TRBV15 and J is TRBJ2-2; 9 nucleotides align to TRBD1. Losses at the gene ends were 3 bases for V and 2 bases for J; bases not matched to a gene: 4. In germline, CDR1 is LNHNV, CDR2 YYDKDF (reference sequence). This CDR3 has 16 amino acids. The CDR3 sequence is CATSRLDRGNTGELFF. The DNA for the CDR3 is TGTGCCACCAGCAGGTTGGACAGGGGAAACACCGGGGAGCTGTTTTTT.

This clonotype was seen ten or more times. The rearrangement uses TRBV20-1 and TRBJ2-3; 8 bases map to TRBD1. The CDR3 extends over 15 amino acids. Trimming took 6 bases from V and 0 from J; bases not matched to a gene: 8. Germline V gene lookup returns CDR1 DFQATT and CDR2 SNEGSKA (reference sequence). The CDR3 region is CSARAGGSSTDTQYF. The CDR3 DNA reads TGCAGTGCCCGGGCAGGGGGCAGTAGCACAGATACGCAGTATTTT.

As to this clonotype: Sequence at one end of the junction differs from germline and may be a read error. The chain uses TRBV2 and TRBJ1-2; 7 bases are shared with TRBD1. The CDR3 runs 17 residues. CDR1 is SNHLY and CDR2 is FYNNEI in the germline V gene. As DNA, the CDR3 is TGTGCCAGCAGGCCTAATCTACGCACAGGGGAAAAATATGACTACACCTTC. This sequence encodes CASRPNLRTGEKYDYTF.

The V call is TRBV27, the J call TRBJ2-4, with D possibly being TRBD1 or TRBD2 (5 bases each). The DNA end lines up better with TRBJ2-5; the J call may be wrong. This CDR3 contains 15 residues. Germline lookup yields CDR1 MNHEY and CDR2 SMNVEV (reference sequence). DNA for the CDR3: TGTGCCAGCAGTTTCTTGGGGGACGGAGAAGAGACCCAGTACTTC. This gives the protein CASSFLGDGEETQYF.

The CDR3 sequence: CASSQEGSGSYSNQPQHF. CDR3 nucleotide sequence: TGTGCCAGCAGCCAAGAAGGGTCAGGGTCGTATAGCAATCAGCCCCAGCATTTT. The chain has TRBV3-1 and TRBJ1-5; possibly TRBD1 for D (5 bases). CDR1 is LGHDT, CDR2 YNNKEL, per germline (reference sequence). This CDR3 spans 18 amino acids. The V end was cut by 0 bases, the J end by 0 bases, with 15 bases between.

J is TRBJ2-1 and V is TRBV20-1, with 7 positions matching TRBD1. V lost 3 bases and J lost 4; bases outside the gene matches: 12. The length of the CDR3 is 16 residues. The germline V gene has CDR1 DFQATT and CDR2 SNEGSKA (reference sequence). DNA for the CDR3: TGCAGTGCTAGTCATCCACCGACAGGGATATACAATGAGCAGTTCTTC. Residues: CSASHPPTGIYNEQFF.

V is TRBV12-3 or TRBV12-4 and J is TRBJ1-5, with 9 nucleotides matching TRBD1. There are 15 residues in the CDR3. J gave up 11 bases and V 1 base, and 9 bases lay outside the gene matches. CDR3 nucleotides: TGTGCCAGCAGTTTAGAGGGACAGGGCCTCGGGGCCCAGCATTTT. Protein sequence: CASSLEGQGLGAQHF.